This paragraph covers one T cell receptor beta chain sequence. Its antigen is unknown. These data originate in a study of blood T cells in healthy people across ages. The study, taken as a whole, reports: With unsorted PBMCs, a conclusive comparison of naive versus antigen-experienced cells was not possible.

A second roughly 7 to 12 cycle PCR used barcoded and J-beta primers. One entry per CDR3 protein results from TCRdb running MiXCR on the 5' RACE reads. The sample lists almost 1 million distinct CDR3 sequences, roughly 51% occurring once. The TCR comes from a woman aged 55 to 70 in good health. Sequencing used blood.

The CDR3 DNA sequence: TGTGCCACCAGTGAACTGGGTCGGGAGACCCAGTACTTC. Translated: CATSELGRETQYF. V gene TRBV24-1 combines with J gene TRBJ2-5; no clear D gene. Trimming took off 4 bases at V and 5 bases at J, with 10 bases between the two ends. Germline V gives CDR1 KGHDR, CDR2 SFDVKD. The CDR3 consists of 13 residues.